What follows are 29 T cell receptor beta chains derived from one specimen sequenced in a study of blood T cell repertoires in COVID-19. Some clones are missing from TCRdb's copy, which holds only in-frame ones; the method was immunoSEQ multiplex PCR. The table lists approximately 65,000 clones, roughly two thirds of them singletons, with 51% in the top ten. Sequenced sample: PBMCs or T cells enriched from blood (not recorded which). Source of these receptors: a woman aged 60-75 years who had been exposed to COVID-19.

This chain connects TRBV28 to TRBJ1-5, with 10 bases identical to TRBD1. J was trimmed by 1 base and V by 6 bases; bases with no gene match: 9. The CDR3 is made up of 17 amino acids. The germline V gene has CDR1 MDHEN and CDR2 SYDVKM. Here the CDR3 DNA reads TGTGCCAGCAGCAATAGAAGGGACAGGGGAAGCAATCAGCCCCAGCATTTT. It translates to CASSNRRDRGSNQPQHF. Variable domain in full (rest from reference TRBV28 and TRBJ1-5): DVKVTQSSRYLVKRTGEKVFLECVQDMDHENMFWYRQDPGLGLRLIYFSYDVKMKEKGDIPEGYSVSREKKERFSLILESASTNQTSMYLCASSNRRDRGSNQPQHFGDGTRLSIL.

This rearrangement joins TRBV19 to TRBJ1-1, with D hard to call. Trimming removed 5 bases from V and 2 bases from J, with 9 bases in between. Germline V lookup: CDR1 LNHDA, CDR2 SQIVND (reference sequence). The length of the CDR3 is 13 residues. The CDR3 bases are TGTGCCAGTAGTGCTGATACTAACACTGAAGCTTTCTTT. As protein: CASSADTNTEAFF. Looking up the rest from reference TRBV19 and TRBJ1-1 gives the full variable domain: DGGITQSPKYLFRKEGQNVTLSCEQNLNHDAMYWYRQDPGQGLRLIYYSQIVNDFQKGDIAEGYSVSREKKESFPLTVTSAQKNPTAFYLCASSADTNTEAFFGQGTRLTVV.

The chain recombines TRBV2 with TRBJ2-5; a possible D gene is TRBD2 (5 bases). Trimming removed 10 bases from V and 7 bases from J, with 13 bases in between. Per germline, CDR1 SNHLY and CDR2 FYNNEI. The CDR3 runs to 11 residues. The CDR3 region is CATRGSGTQYF. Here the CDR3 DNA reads TGTGCCACCCGGGGATCAGGGACCCAGTACTTC.

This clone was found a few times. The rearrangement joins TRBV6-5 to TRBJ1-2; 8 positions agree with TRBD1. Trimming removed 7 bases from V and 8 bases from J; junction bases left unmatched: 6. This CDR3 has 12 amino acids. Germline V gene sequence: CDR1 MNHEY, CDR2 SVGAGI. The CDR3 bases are TGTGCCAGCACCCGACAGGGGAGGGGCTACACCTTC. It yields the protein CASTRQGRGYTF.

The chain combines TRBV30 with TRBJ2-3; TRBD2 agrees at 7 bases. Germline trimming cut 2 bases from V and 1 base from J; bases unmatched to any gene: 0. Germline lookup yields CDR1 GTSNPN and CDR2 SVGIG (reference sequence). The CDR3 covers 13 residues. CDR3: CAWSREGTDTQYF. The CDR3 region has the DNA TGTGCCTGGAGTCGGGAGGGCACAGATACGCAGTATTTT.

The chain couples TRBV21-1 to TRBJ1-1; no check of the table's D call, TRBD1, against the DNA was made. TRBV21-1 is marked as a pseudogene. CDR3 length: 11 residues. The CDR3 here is CASSSRVEAFF. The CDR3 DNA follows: TGTGCCAGCAGCAGCAGGGTGGAAGCTTTCTTT.

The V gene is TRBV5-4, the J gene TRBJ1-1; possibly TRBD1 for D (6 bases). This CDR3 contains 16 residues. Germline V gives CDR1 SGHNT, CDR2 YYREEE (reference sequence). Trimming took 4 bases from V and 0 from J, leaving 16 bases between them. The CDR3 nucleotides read TGTGCCAGCAGCGGTACCGGGACAACCTTGAACACTGAAGCTTTCTTT. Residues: CASSGTGTTLNTEAFF.

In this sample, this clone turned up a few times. Here the CDR3 reads CASSPETGASPQHF. In DNA form, the CDR3 reads TGTGCCAGCTCACCAGAGACAGGCGCGAGTCCCCAGCATTTT. The chain combines TRBV18 with TRBJ1-5; perhaps TRBD1 as D (6 bases). The V end was cut by 2 bases, the J end by 10 bases, with 15 bases between. Germline values: CDR1 KGHSH, CDR2 LQKENI. The CDR3 is made up of 14 amino acids.

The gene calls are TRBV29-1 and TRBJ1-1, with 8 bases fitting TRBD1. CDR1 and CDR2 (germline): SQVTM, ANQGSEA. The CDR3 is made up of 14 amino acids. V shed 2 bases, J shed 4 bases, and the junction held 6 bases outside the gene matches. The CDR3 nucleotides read TGCAGCGTTGAATTGGCCAGGGGGCTCACTGAAGCTTTCTTT. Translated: CSVELARGLTEAFF.

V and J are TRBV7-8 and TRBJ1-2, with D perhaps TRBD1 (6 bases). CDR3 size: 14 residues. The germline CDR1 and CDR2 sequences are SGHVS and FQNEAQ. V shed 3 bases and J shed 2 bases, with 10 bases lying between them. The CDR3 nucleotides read TGTGCCAGCAGCTTGATGGACAGCAACTATGGCTACACCTTC. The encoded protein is CASSLMDSNYGYTF.

In nucleotides, the CDR3 is TGTGCCAGCCAGCTGGAGGAAGAGACCCAGTACTTC. Translation: CASQLEEETQYF. The chain recombines TRBV2 with TRBJ2-5; a weak D match, TRBD2 (5 bases). The V end lost 8 bases, the J end lost 3 bases, and 10 bases lay between the germline ends. The germline gives CDR1 SNHLY, CDR2 FYNNEI. The CDR3 extends over 12 amino acids.

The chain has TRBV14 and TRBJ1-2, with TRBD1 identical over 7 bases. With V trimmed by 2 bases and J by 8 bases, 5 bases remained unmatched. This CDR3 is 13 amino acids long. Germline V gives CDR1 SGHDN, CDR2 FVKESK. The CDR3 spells CASSQTGALGYTF. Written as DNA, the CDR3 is TGTGCCAGCAGCCAAACAGGGGCGCTCGGCTACACCTTC.

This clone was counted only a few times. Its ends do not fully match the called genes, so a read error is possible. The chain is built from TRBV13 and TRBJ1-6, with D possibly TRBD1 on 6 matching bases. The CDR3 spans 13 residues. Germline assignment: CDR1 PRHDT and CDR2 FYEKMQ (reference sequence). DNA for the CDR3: TGTGCCCGCAGCTTAGGGGGGGGGCACCACCTCCACTTT. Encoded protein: CARSLGGGHHLHF.

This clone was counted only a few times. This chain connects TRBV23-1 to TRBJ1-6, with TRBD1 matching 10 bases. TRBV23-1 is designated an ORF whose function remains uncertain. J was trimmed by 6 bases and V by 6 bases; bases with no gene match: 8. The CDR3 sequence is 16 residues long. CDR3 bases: TGCGCCAGCAGGTCCTTGGGACAGGGGACTAATTCACCCCTCCACTTT. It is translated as CASRSLGQGTNSPLHF.

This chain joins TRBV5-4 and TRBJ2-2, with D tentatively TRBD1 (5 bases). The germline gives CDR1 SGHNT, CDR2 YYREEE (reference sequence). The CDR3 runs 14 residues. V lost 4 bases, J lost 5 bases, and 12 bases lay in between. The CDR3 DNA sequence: TGTGCCAGCAGCCTCGACAGATTTACCGGGGAGCTGTTTTTT. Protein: CASSLDRFTGELFF.

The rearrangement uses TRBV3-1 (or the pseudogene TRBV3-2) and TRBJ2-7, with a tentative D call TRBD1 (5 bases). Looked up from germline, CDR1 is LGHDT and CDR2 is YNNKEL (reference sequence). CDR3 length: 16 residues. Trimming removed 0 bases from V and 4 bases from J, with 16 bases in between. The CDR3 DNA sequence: TGTGCCAGCAGCCAAGAGCTGTGGGGCGCTTCTTACGAGCAGTACTTC. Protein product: CASSQELWGASYEQYF.

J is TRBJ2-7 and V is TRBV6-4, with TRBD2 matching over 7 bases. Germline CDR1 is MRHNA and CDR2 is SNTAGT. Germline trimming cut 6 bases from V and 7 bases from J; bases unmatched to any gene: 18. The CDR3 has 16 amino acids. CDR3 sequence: CASRSRAGRGFGEQYF. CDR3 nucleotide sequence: TGTGCCAGCAGGAGTAGAGCGGGGAGGGGTTTCGGGGAGCAGTACTTC.

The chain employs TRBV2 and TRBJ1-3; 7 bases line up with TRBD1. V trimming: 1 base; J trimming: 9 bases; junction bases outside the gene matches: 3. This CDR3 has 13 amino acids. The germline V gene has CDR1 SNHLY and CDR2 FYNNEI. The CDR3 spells CASSEEQGSTIYF. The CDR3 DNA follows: TGTGCCAGCAGTGAAGAACAGGGGAGCACCATATATTTT.

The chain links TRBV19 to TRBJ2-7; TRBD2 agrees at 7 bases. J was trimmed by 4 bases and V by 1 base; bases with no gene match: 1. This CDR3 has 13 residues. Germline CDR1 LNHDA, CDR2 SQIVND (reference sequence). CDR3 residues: CASSIGAGYEQYF. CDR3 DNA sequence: TGTGCCAGTAGTATAGGAGCGGGGTACGAGCAGTACTTC. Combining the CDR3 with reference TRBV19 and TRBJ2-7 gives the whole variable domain DGGITQSPKYLFRKEGQNVTLSCEQNLNHDAMYWYRQDPGQGLRLIYYSQIVNDFQKGDIAEGYSVSREKKESFPLTVTSAQKNPTAFYLCASSIGAGYEQYFGPGTRLTVT.

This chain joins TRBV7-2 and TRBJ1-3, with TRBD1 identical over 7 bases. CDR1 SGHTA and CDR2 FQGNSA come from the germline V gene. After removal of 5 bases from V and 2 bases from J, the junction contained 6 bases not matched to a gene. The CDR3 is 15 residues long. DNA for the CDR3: TGTGCCAGCAGCGGTACAGGGGCAGCTGGAAACACCATATATTTT. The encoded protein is CASSGTGAAGNTIYF. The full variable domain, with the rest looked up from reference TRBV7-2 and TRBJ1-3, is GAGVSQSPSNKVTEKGKDVELRCDPISGHTALYWYRQSLGQGLEFLIYFQGNSAPDKSGLPSDRFSAERTGGSVSTLTIQRTQQEDSAVYLCASSGTGAAGNTIYFGEGSWLTVV.

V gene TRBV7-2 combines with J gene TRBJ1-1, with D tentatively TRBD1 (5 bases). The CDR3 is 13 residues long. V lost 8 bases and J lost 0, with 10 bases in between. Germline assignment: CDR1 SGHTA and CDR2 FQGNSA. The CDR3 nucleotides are TGTGCCAGCGAACAGGACATGAACACTGAAGCTTTCTTT. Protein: CASEQDMNTEAFF. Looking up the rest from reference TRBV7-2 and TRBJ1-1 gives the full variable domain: GAGVSQSPSNKVTEKGKDVELRCDPISGHTALYWYRQSLGQGLEFLIYFQGNSAPDKSGLPSDRFSAERTGGSVSTLTIQRTQQEDSAVYLCASEQDMNTEAFFGQGTRLTVV.

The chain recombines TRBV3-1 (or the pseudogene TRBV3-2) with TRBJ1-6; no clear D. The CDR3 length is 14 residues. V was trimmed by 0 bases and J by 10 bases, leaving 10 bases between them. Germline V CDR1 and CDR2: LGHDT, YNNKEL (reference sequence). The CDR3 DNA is TGTGCCAGCAGCCAAGACAGAACCCTCTCACCCCTCCACTTT. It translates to CASSQDRTLSPLHF.

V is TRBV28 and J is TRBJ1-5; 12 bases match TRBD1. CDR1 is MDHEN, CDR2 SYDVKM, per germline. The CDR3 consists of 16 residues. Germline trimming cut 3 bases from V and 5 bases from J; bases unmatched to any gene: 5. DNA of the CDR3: TGTGCCAGCAGTTTTCGGGACAGGGGGCCATATCAGCCCCAGCATTTT. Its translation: CASSFRDRGPYQPQHF.

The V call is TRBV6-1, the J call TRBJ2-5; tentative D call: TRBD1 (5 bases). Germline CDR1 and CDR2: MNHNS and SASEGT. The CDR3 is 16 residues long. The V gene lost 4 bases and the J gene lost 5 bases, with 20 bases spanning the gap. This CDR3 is CASSAGDRTSGETQYF. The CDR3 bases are TGTGCCAGCAGTGCAGGAGATCGGACCTCAGGGGAGACCCAGTACTTC.

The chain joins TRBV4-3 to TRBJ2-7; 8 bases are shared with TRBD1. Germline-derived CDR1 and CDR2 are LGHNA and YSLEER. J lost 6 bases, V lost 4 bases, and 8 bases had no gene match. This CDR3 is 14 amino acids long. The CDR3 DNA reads TGCGCCAGCAGCCTAAGAATACAGGGGGGCGAGCAGTACTTC. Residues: CASSLRIQGGEQYF.

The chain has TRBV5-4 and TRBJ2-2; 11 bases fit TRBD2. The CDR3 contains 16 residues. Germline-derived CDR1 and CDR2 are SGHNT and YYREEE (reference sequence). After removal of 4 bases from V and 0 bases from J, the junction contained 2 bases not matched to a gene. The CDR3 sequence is CASSPTSGANTGELFF. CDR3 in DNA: TGTGCCAGCAGCCCGACTAGCGGGGCGAACACCGGGGAGCTGTTTTTT.

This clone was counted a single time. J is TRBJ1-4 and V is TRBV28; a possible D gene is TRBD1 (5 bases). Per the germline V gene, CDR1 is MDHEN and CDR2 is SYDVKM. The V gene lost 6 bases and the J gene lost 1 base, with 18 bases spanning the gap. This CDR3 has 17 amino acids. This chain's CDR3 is CASSPGGLRRTNEKLFF. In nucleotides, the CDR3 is TGTGCCAGCAGCCCGGGGGGATTACGTAGAACTAATGAAAAACTGTTTTTT. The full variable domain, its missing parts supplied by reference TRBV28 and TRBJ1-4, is DVKVTQSSRYLVKRTGEKVFLECVQDMDHENMFWYRQDPGLGLRLIYFSYDVKMKEKGDIPEGYSVSREKKERFSLILESASTNQTSMYLCASSPGGLRRTNEKLFFGSGTQLSVL.

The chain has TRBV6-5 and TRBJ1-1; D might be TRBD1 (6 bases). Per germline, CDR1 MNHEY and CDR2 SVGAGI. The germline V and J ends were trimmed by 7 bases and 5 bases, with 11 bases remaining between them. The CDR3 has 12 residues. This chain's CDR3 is CASTNRVTEAFF. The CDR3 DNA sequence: TGTGCCAGCACCAACAGGGTTACTGAAGCTTTCTTT.

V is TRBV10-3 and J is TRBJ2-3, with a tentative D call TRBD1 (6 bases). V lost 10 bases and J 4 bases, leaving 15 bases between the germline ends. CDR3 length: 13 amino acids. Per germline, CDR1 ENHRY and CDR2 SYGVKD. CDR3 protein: CATQTGKADTQYF. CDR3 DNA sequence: TGTGCCACGCAAACAGGGAAGGCAGATACGCAGTATTTT.